The T cell receptor beta chain under discussion was sequenced for a study of high-grade serous ovarian cancer treatment subgroups. This clone has a single count. Sequenced by immunoSEQ multiplex PCR; TCRdb stores in-frame clones only, minus some. The profile shows about 15,000 clones, 85% to 90% of them singletons. Tumor samples were obtained before definitive surgery or chemotherapy. Trimming stripped 5 bases from V and 2 bases from J, with 4 bases between. The CDR3 is 12 amino acids. Germline CDR1 is SGHAT and CDR2 is FQNNGV. The source is a human donor with high-grade serous ovarian cancer. The chain uses TRBV11-2 and TRBJ2-1; no clear D gene. Material for sequencing was tumor tissue. The CDR3 DNA sequence: TGTGCCAGCAGCCCGACCTACAATGAGCAGTTCTTC. This encodes CASSPTYNEQFF.